The present T cell receptor (beta chain) was sequenced within a study of T cell responses to AZD1222 COVID-19 vaccine. This table comes from immunoSEQ multiplex PCR, and its TCRdb copy is limited to in-frame clones, with some not included. The table includes fewer than 200,000 clones, 85% to 95% detected once. V was shortened by 4 bases and J by 10 bases, with 14 bases between the two germline ends. CDR1 and CDR2 from the germline V gene are SGHAT and FQNNGV. The CDR3 is made up of 13 amino acids. The V call is TRBV11-2, the J call TRBJ2-1; D not resolved. The receptor comes from an adult in good health. The sequences come from peripheral blood, collected on day 0 of AZD1222 vaccination. The CDR3 loop is CASSSSLVGEQFF. In DNA form, the CDR3 reads TGTGCCAGCAGCTCCTCATTAGTTGGAGAGCAGTTCTTC.